This passage covers 9 T cell receptor beta chains from one sample sequenced in a study of cytomegalovirus exposure and HLA in healthy donors. PCR primers comprised 60 Vbeta and 13 Jbeta primers. Clones were sequenced by immunoSEQ multiplex PCR, and TCRdb holds only the in-frame ones, with some missing. The sample includes about 92,000 clones, 81% seen only once; the top ten take about 1.2%. The sample was PBMCs. The receptors were sampled from a girl aged 2-10 years in good health and CMV-seropositive.

The V call is TRBV5-8, the J call TRBJ1-1; 11 bases line up with TRBD1. The CDR3 is 16 residues long. The trim removed 5 bases at V and 1 base at J, leaving 7 bases unmatched. Germline CDR1 SGHTS, CDR2 YDEGEE. The DNA of the CDR3 is TGTGCCAGCAGTAACCCGGGACAGGGGGGGAACACTGAAGCTTTCTTT. Its protein is CASSNPGQGGNTEAFF.

The rearrangement joins TRBV10-2 to TRBJ1-2; D remains unclear. The germline V gene has CDR1 WSHSY and CDR2 SAAADI. This CDR3 region has 12 residues. V shed 4 bases and J shed 6 bases, with 9 bases lying between them. The chain's CDR3 is CASSGSLNGYTF. Written as DNA, the CDR3 is TGCGCCAGCAGTGGTTCACTAAATGGCTACACCTTC.

The CDR3 sequence is CASSYKQGITGELFF. CDR3 coding DNA: TGTGCCAGCAGTTATAAACAGGGTATCACCGGGGAGCTGTTTTTT. This chain uses TRBV6-6 with TRBJ2-2, with TRBD1 as a possible D gene (6 bases). The ends were cut back, 3 bases at V and 4 bases at J, with 12 bases in the middle. The CDR3 runs 15 residues. Germline CDR1 and CDR2: MNHNY and SVGAGI (reference sequence).

The table lists this clone with a few counts. This rearrangement joins TRBV4-1 to TRBJ2-7, with D possibly TRBD2 on 6 matching bases. The CDR3 is 16 amino acids. V shed 1 base and J shed 3 bases, with 16 bases lying between them. CDR1 is MGHRA and CDR2 is YSYEKL in the germline V gene. Here the CDR3 reads CASSQGPGLGDYEQYF. The CDR3, as DNA: TGCGCCAGCAGCCAAGGACCGGGACTGGGGGACTACGAGCAGTACTTC.

This clone showed up just a few times. The rearrangement links TRBV14 to TRBJ2-7; no definite D call. Looked up from germline, CDR1 is SGHDN and CDR2 is FVKESK. CDR3 length: 12 amino acids. V gave up 4 bases and J gave up 1 base, with 5 bases separating them. The CDR3 coding sequence is TGTGCCAGCAGCCTCTCTTCCTACGAGCAGTACTTC. Amino acids: CASSLSSYEQYF.

This clone was seen only once. The chain uses TRBV29-1 and TRBJ2-1, with D possibly being TRBD2 (7 bases). The CDR3 loop spans 15 amino acids. The V and J ends lost 6 bases and 2 bases respectively, with 17 bases between them. Germline V gives CDR1 SQVTM, CDR2 ANQGSEA. The CDR3 here is CSVRRGTSAYNEQFF. DNA of the CDR3: TGCAGCGTACGCAGGGGTACTAGCGCCTACAATGAGCAGTTCTTC.

CDR3 protein: CANLAGRGNEQFF. CDR3 coding DNA: TGTGCCAACCTAGCGGGAAGGGGCAATGAGCAGTTCTTC. V and J are TRBV2 and TRBJ2-1, with 9 positions matching TRBD2. Trimming at V came to 10 bases and at J to 6 bases, leaving 7 bases not matched to a gene. Germline CDR1 is SNHLY and CDR2 is FYNNEI. The length of the CDR3 is 13 residues.

This chain joins TRBV6-1 and TRBJ1-1, with 9 bases identical to TRBD1. V was pared by 7 bases and J by 5 bases, with 5 bases of the junction left unmatched. The CDR3 covers 13 residues. Germline V lookup: CDR1 MNHNS, CDR2 SASEGT. The CDR3 loop is CASTTTGGTEAFF. In DNA form, the CDR3 reads TGTGCCAGCACCACGACAGGGGGAACTGAAGCTTTCTTT.

The rearrangement joins TRBV27 to TRBJ2-7; 12 nucleotides align to TRBD2. Germline CDR1 and CDR2: MNHEY and SMNVEV (reference sequence). This CDR3 spans 13 amino acids. V shed 6 bases, J shed 3 bases, and the junction held 0 bases outside the gene matches. CDR3 sequence: CASRTSGSYEQYF. CDR3 nucleotides: TGTGCCAGCAGGACTAGCGGGAGCTACGAGCAGTACTTC.